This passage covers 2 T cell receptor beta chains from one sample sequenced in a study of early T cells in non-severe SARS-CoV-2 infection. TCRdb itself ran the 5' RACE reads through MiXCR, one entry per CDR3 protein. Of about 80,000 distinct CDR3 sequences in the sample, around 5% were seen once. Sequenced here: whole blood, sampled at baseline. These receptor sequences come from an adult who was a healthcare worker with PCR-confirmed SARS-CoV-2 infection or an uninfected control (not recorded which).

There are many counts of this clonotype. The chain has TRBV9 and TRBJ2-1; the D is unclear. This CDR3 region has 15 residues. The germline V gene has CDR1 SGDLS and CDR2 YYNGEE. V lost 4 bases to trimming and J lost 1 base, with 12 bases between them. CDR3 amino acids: CASSPERLSYNEQFF. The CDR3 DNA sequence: TGTGCCAGCAGCCCCGAAAGACTTTCCTACAATGAGCAGTTCTTC.

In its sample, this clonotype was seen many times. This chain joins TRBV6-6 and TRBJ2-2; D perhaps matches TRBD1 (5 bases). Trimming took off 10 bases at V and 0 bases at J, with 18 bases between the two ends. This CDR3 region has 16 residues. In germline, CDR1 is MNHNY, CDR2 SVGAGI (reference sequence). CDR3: CATEYTGHPNTGELFF. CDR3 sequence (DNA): TGTGCCACCGAATACACAGGACATCCGAACACCGGGGAGCTGTTTTTT.